This T cell receptor beta chain came from a study of blood T cell repertoires in COVID-19 (dated by TCRdb to the early 2020s). Background for the entire study: Samples covering the acute and convalescent phases of COVID-19 were provided by collaborators in the United States, Italy and Spain. The material from the prospective study consisted of cDNA or gDNA derived from T cells, B-cell-depleted T cells, or PBMCs. Subjects who had been exposed to COVID-19, were actively infected with it, or had recovered from it provided the deeply sampled blood TCRbeta repertoires that made up the dataset. The repertoires were released in a freely available public database intended as a resource for research on the immune response to SARS-CoV-2. Samples came from the ongoing ImmuneRACE study (first 160 participants) plus 1,254 subjects from 6 global collaborators. Nearly every sample came with metadata listing a de-identified subject ID, COVID-19 status, age in years and sex. HLA class I and class II types, where available, came from metadata supplied by the sample provider rather than from assay-based typing. Broader findings and caveats from the paper: Clinical and demographic metadata were provided uncurated, with the amount varying by source and participant.

Only a few counts were recorded for this clone. Its binding antigen is unknown. No clone much larger than this one lies a single base away; base qualities are absent. At one collaborating source in Seattle, patients were enrolled during active infection and were followed longitudinally through the course of disease. Each collaborating institution followed its own protocols to collect whole blood in K2EDTA tubes. For TCRbeta analysis, collaborators shipped samples in one of three forms: frozen whole blood, isolated PBMCs, or DNA extracted from either of those sample types. TCRbeta CDR3 regions were amplified from genomic DNA using the immunoSEQ Assay, a bias-controlled multiplex PCR. The paper's data handling went like this. The number of nucleated cells in each sample was estimated from the amplification of reference gene primers within the assay. To quantify the absolute abundance of each unique TCRbeta CDR3 rearrangement, sequence reads were collapsed and filtered. For each sample, productive Simpson clonality was calculated as the square root of Simpson's diversity index across productive rearrangements. Held by TCRdb, this immuneACCESS table contains in-frame sequences only and omits some clones. Under half of the omission traces to an unresolved V gene where checked; the cause of the rest is unknown. The V and J calls and clone size are taken from that table; D and trimming were inferred from the DNA. The sample has under 400,000 clones on record, roughly 90% of them singletons. The ten largest clones take up about 3.9% of the sample.

The origin of this receptor is a woman aged 55-69 years with COVID-19, enrolled during active disease. Sequencing used peripheral blood.

The CDR3 region has the sequence CASSLNSGMNTEAFF. The sequence in DNA is TGCGCCAGCAGCTTGAACAGTGGCATGAACACTGAAGCTTTCTTT. The chain links TRBV5-1 with TRBJ1-1, with no D gene named confidently. The CDR3, from cysteine to phenylalanine, totals 15 residues. Only CDR3 DNA is held: 45 bases, read in frame from base 1. V is pared back by 1 base and J by 0 bases, with 10 bases lying between the germline termini. The germline V gene supplies CDR1 SGHRS and CDR2 YFSETQ.